A selection of T cell receptor beta chains follows, all from one sample in a study of T cell responses to AZD1222 COVID-19 vaccine. TCRdb's copy holds only in-frame clones and misses some; the assay was immunoSEQ multiplex PCR. Among just under 150,000 clones listed, over 75% were seen once. Sequencing was performed on peripheral blood, taken 28 days after the second dose of the MenACWY control vaccine. The origin of the receptors is an adult who received the MenACWY meningococcal vaccine as a control. Each CDR3 is given with its conserved first and last residue. Fields, in order: V gene, D gene, J gene, clone size, CDR3 DNA, CDR3 protein. The D gene is left open where the match is weak. The listing skips clone size in some rows; elsewhere it reads once, few, many or a size class.

v_call: TRBV9
d_call: -
j_call: TRBJ2-2
clone_size: -
cdr3_nt: TGTGCCAGCAGCGTATTTTGGACGACCGGGGAGCTGTTTTTT
cdr3_aa: CASSVFWTTGELFF

v_call: TRBV7-2
d_call: TRBD2
j_call: TRBJ2-3
clone_size: -
cdr3_nt: TGTGCCAGCAGCCTAGCGGGGGCGGCGGCAGATACGCAGTATTTT
cdr3_aa: CASSLAGAAADTQYF

v_call: TRBV6-5
d_call: -
j_call: TRBJ1-6
clone_size: once
cdr3_nt: TGTGCCAGCAGTCCCCCCCGGGGGAGAAGAACCCTCCACTTT
cdr3_aa: CASSPPRGRRTLHF

v_call: TRBV18
d_call: -
j_call: TRBJ2-1
clone_size: -
cdr3_nt: TGTGCCAGCTCACGCCAAGGGGGAGGGGAGCAGTTCTTC
cdr3_aa: CASSRQGGGEQFF

v_call: TRBV21-1
d_call: -
j_call: TRBJ2-5
clone_size: -
cdr3_nt: TGTGCCAGCAGCAAAGTTGCAGGACTAGCGGGCAAAGAGACCCAGTACTTC
cdr3_aa: CASSKVAGLAGKETQYF

v_call: TRBV19
d_call: -
j_call: TRBJ1-5
clone_size: -
cdr3_nt: TGTGCCAGTAGGCCTCGGGGGGCCCAGCATTTT
cdr3_aa: CASRPRGAQHF

v_call: TRBV6-5
d_call: -
j_call: TRBJ1-1
clone_size: -
cdr3_nt: TGTGCCAGCAGCCCCACCGACCGGAACACTGAAGCTTTCTTT
cdr3_aa: CASSPTDRNTEAFF

v_call: TRBV29-1
d_call: TRBD1
j_call: TRBJ1-1
clone_size: -
cdr3_nt: TGCAGCGTTGGAAAACAGGGGACTGAAGCTTTCTTT
cdr3_aa: CSVGKQGTEAFF

v_call: TRBV18
d_call: TRBD2
j_call: TRBJ2-3
clone_size: -
cdr3_nt: TGTGCCAGCTCACCACCCCATAGCGGGAGGAGGGCAGATACGCAGTATTTT
cdr3_aa: CASSPPHSGRRADTQYF

v_call: TRBV5-8
d_call: -
j_call: TRBJ2-1
clone_size: -
cdr3_nt: TGTGCCAGCAGCTCACAGGGCCGGGGGTACAATGAGCAGTTCTTC
cdr3_aa: CASSSQGRGYNEQFF

v_call: TRBV28
d_call: TRBD1
j_call: TRBJ2-7
clone_size: -
cdr3_nt: TGTGCCAGCAGTTTAAACCGGGACAGGGGAGGGCGGCAGTACTTC
cdr3_aa: CASSLNRDRGGRQYF

v_call: TRBV15
d_call: -
j_call: TRBJ1-2
clone_size: -
cdr3_nt: TGTGCCACCAGCCCCGCGGGGGGACGTGGCTACACCTTC
cdr3_aa: CATSPAGGRGYTF

v_call: TRBV6-2/TRBV6-3
d_call: -
j_call: TRBJ1-1
clone_size: -
cdr3_nt: TGTGCCAGCAGCCTATACGGGGGATCTGAAGCTTTCTTT
cdr3_aa: CASSLYGGSEAFF

v_call: TRBV30
d_call: -
j_call: TRBJ1-2
clone_size: -
cdr3_nt: TGTGCCTGGGGGCGAGGGACTGCCTATGGCTACACCTTC
cdr3_aa: CAWGRGTAYGYTF

v_call: TRBV5-1
d_call: -
j_call: TRBJ2-7
clone_size: -
cdr3_nt: TGCGCCAGCAGCTTGCCAGCGGCAGACTACGAGCAGTACTTC
cdr3_aa: CASSLPAADYEQYF

v_call: TRBV6-6
d_call: TRBD1
j_call: TRBJ1-2
clone_size: -
cdr3_nt: TGTGCCAGCAGTCCTTCTTTGACAGGGCCTGCTGCTAAGGGTGGCTACACCTTC
cdr3_aa: CASSPSLTGPAAKGGYTF

v_call: TRBV5-1
d_call: -
j_call: TRBJ1-1
clone_size: -
cdr3_nt: TGCGCCAGCAGCTCCCGGGGGGCAGGTCATAGAACTGAAGCTTTCTTT
cdr3_aa: CASSSRGAGHRTEAFF

v_call: TRBV28
d_call: TRBD1
j_call: TRBJ2-2
clone_size: -
cdr3_nt: TGTGCCAGCAGCCCGACAGGGTCGTTCACCGGGGAGCTGTTTTTT
cdr3_aa: CASSPTGSFTGELFF

v_call: TRBV12-3/TRBV12-4
d_call: -
j_call: TRBJ1-5
clone_size: -
cdr3_nt: TGTGCCAGCAGTTTAGGGGGGGAGGGGCCCCAGCATTTT
cdr3_aa: CASSLGGEGPQHF

v_call: TRBV15
d_call: -
j_call: TRBJ2-5
clone_size: -
cdr3_nt: TGTGCCACCAGCGGAGGGTTTTCAGAGACCCAGTACTTC
cdr3_aa: CATSGGFSETQYF

v_call: TRBV27
d_call: -
j_call: TRBJ1-1
clone_size: -
cdr3_nt: TGTGCCAGCAGTTTGAGCGATAACACTGAAGCTTTCTTT
cdr3_aa: CASSLSDNTEAFF

v_call: TRBV5-4
d_call: -
j_call: TRBJ2-7
clone_size: -
cdr3_nt: TGTGCCAGCAGCTTGTATGGGGGGCGGAACTACGAGCAGTACTTC
cdr3_aa: CASSLYGGRNYEQYF

v_call: TRBV7-2
d_call: TRBD1
j_call: TRBJ2-3
clone_size: -
cdr3_nt: TGTGCCAGCAGCTCGGGACAGGGTCGAGATACGCAGTATTTT
cdr3_aa: CASSSGQGRDTQYF

v_call: TRBV27
d_call: -
j_call: TRBJ1-1
clone_size: -
cdr3_nt: TGTGCCAGCAGTTTAAGGACCGCCACTGAAGCTTTCTTT
cdr3_aa: CASSLRTATEAFF

v_call: TRBV19
d_call: -
j_call: TRBJ2-5
clone_size: few
cdr3_nt: TGTGCCAGTAGTATATTAGGCGGTGAAGAGACCCAGTACTTC
cdr3_aa: CASSILGGEETQYF

v_call: TRBV28
d_call: -
j_call: TRBJ2-3
clone_size: -
cdr3_nt: TGTGCCAGCAGTCGGCCTTCCGGGAGAGGCACAGATACGCAGTATTTT
cdr3_aa: CASSRPSGRGTDTQYF

v_call: TRBV6-1
d_call: -
j_call: TRBJ1-3
clone_size: -
cdr3_nt: TGTGCCAGCAGTGAAGCAGGGGCAAGTTTCGGAAACACCATATATTTT
cdr3_aa: CASSEAGASFGNTIYF

v_call: TRBV18
d_call: -
j_call: TRBJ2-2
clone_size: -
cdr3_nt: TGTGCCAGCTCACCACAGCCAGGGGACACCGGGGAGCTGTTTTTT
cdr3_aa: CASSPQPGDTGELFF

v_call: TRBV7-9
d_call: TRBD2
j_call: TRBJ2-1
clone_size: -
cdr3_nt: TGTGCCAGCAGCTTCCTGGAAGCGGGAAACGGCAATGAGCAGTTCTTC
cdr3_aa: CASSFLEAGNGNEQFF

v_call: TRBV11-3
d_call: TRBD2
j_call: TRBJ2-3
clone_size: -
cdr3_nt: TGTGCCAGCAACTCCGGGGGGTCGGCAGATACGCAGTATTTT
cdr3_aa: CASNSGGSADTQYF

v_call: TRBV11-2
d_call: -
j_call: TRBJ1-3
clone_size: -
cdr3_nt: TGTGCCAGCAGCTTACCAGAAAACACCATATATTTT
cdr3_aa: CASSLPENTIYF

v_call: TRBV5-5
d_call: -
j_call: TRBJ2-6
clone_size: few
cdr3_nt: TGTGCCAGCAGCTTGGTTGGCGGCACGAACTCTGGGGCCAACGTCCTGACTTTC
cdr3_aa: CASSLVGGTNSGANVLTF

v_call: TRBV5-1
d_call: -
j_call: TRBJ1-1
clone_size: -
cdr3_nt: TGCGCCAGCAGCTTGGAGGGACAGAACACTGAAGCTTTCTTT
cdr3_aa: CASSLEGQNTEAFF

v_call: TRBV7-8
d_call: -
j_call: TRBJ2-3
clone_size: -
cdr3_nt: TGTGCCAGCAGCTTAGACGGGCCCCTCGATACGCAGTATTTT
cdr3_aa: CASSLDGPLDTQYF

v_call: TRBV24-1
d_call: TRBD1
j_call: TRBJ2-5
clone_size: -
cdr3_nt: TGTGCCACCAGTGGAAGCAGGGGGCCGGGGGAGACCCAGTACTTC
cdr3_aa: CATSGSRGPGETQYF

v_call: TRBV7-9
d_call: -
j_call: TRBJ2-3
clone_size: -
cdr3_nt: TGTGCCAGCAGCTTAGCGTGGGGCGGCTGGCATACAGATACGCAGTATTTT
cdr3_aa: CASSLAWGGWHTDTQYF

v_call: TRBV11-3
d_call: TRBD1
j_call: TRBJ2-4
clone_size: -
cdr3_nt: TGTGCCAGCAGCTGGAGGACAGGGGTCCAAAACATTCAGTACTTC
cdr3_aa: CASSWRTGVQNIQYF

v_call: TRBV5-6
d_call: TRBD1
j_call: TRBJ1-2
clone_size: -
cdr3_nt: TGTGCCAGCAGCCAATCCCCCACAGGGGACTATGGCTACACCTTC
cdr3_aa: CASSQSPTGDYGYTF

v_call: TRBV27
d_call: TRBD1
j_call: TRBJ2-1
clone_size: -
cdr3_nt: TGTGCCAGCAGTTTACTGCTAAGTAGGGGGCACCATGAGCAGTTCTTC
cdr3_aa: CASSLLLSRGHHEQFF

v_call: TRBV19
d_call: -
j_call: TRBJ1-1
clone_size: -
cdr3_nt: TGTGCCAGTAGTTCGGACAATACGAGGGCTTTCTTT
cdr3_aa: CASSSDNTRAFF

v_call: TRBV4-3
d_call: -
j_call: TRBJ1-1
clone_size: -
cdr3_nt: TGCGCCAGCAGCCTGGGAGGTAAGAACACTGAAGCTTTCTTT
cdr3_aa: CASSLGGKNTEAFF

v_call: TRBV7-2
d_call: TRBD2
j_call: TRBJ2-1
clone_size: -
cdr3_nt: TGTGCCAGCAGCTTAAGGACTAGCGGGAGTCATGAGCAGTTCTTC
cdr3_aa: CASSLRTSGSHEQFF

v_call: TRBV7-2
d_call: TRBD2
j_call: TRBJ2-1
clone_size: once
cdr3_nt: TGTGCCAGCAGCACCCCATCCGGGACTAGCGGGAGGAGCAATGAGCAGTTCTTC
cdr3_aa: CASSTPSGTSGRSNEQFF

v_call: TRBV6-6
d_call: -
j_call: TRBJ2-5
clone_size: -
cdr3_nt: TGTGCCTGCTCCGTCTCGTACCAAGAGACCCAGTACTTC
cdr3_aa: CACSVSYQETQYF

v_call: TRBV24-1
d_call: TRBD1
j_call: TRBJ1-5
clone_size: -
cdr3_nt: TGTGCCACCAGGGCCGGGACAGGGGTCGTTAGGCGCAATCAGCCCCAGCATTTT
cdr3_aa: CATRAGTGVVRRNQPQHF

v_call: TRBV30
d_call: -
j_call: TRBJ2-3
clone_size: -
cdr3_nt: TGTGCCTGGAGTAGGACCGGAAGAACAGATACGCAGTATTTT
cdr3_aa: CAWSRTGRTDTQYF

v_call: TRBV6-5
d_call: -
j_call: TRBJ1-2
clone_size: -
cdr3_nt: TGTGCCAGCAGTTCCCCAGGGGATGGCTACACCTTC
cdr3_aa: CASSSPGDGYTF

v_call: TRBV28
d_call: -
j_call: TRBJ1-2
clone_size: once
cdr3_nt: TGTGCCAGCAGAAGTCCCCAGACAGCTTATGGCTACACCTTC
cdr3_aa: CASRSPQTAYGYTF